This T cell receptor (beta chain) was sequenced during a study of blood T cell repertoires in COVID-19. About the research overall: The analysed material was cDNA or gDNA that came from T cells, B-cell-depleted T cells, or PBMCs.

V lost 3 bases and J lost 2; bases outside the gene matches: 4. The CDR3 covers 14 residues. Germline CDR1 is GTSNPN and CDR2 is SVGIG (reference sequence). The table came from immunoSEQ multiplex PCR; TCRdb's copy has only in-frame clones and leaves some out. The sample has fewer than 450,000 clones, around 90% seen once; the top ten hold 1.2%. This clonotype was obtained from a woman younger than 35 who had recovered from COVID-19. This sequence joins TRBV30 and TRBJ1-3, with TRBD1 matching 7 bases. The sequenced sample consisted of PBMCs or T cells enriched from blood (not recorded which). CDR3 nucleotide sequence: TGTGCCTGGAGCTTTGACAGGGCTGGAAACACCATATATTTT. This codes for CAWSFDRAGNTIYF.